The 12 T cell receptor beta chains below come from one sample, sequenced in a study of TIL therapy for anti-PD-1-resistant metastatic lung cancer. The libraries were made with immunoSEQ v3. Sequencing used immunoSEQ multiplex PCR; TCRdb keeps in-frame clones, though not all of them. Here the sample spans about 32,000 clones, just under 75% being singletons. Documented time point: pre-treatment sample, taken before nivolumab and TIL therapy. The source was blood, collected at baseline. The origin of the receptors is a woman between 30 and 85 years old with non-small cell lung cancer.

This sequence joins TRBV29-1 and TRBJ2-1; D remains ambiguous. V dropped 3 bases and J dropped 1 base, with 13 bases sitting between them. Germline values: CDR1 SQVTM, CDR2 ANQGSEA. This CDR3 is built from 15 residues. The CDR3 DNA is TGCAGCGTTGACCTCCGGTTGGAATCCTACAATGAGCAGTTCTTC. Residues: CSVDLRLESYNEQFF.

The chain couples TRBV18 to TRBJ2-5; D is tentatively TRBD1 or TRBD2 (5 bases each). The ends were cut back, 2 bases at V and 3 bases at J, with 7 bases in the middle. Germline V gene data show CDR1 as KGHSH and CDR2 as LQKENI. This CDR3 is built from 13 residues. The CDR3 nucleotides read TGTGCCAGCTCACCATGGGGGAAAGAGACCCAGTACTTC. Translation: CASSPWGKETQYF.

The chain has TRBV29-1 and TRBJ2-5, with no clear D. The germline V gene encodes CDR1 SQVTM and CDR2 ANQGSEA. Trimming left V 7 bases short and J 5 bases short, with 17 bases between. The CDR3 consists of 13 residues. In nucleotides, the CDR3 is TGCAGCGCCCAAGTTGGGGTTTATGAGACCCAGTACTTC. Translation: CSAQVGVYETQYF.

This clone was counted a few times. This chain uses TRBV27 with TRBJ1-2; 8 bases align to TRBD1. The CDR3 is 14 residues long. The germline CDR1 and CDR2 sequences are MNHEY and SMNVEV (reference sequence). V shed 5 bases, J shed 5 bases, and the junction held 7 bases outside the gene matches. CDR3 coding DNA: TGTGCCAGCAGTCCTGAACAGGGGGTATATGGCTACACCTTC. Encoded protein: CASSPEQGVYGYTF.

The chain is built from TRBV29-1 and TRBJ2-1, with a tentative D call TRBD2 (6 bases). The CDR3 loop spans 14 amino acids. V lost 1 base to trimming and J lost 12 bases, with 19 bases between them. Germline V gene lookup returns CDR1 SQVTM and CDR2 ANQGSEA. CDR3 DNA sequence: TGCAGCGTTGAAGCCCCACCCGACGGACTATTGCAGTTCTTC. This gives the protein CSVEAPPDGLLQFF.

The chain is built from TRBV9 and TRBJ1-1, with D uncertain. Germline assignment: CDR1 SGDLS and CDR2 YYNGEE. This CDR3 has 14 amino acids. The ends were cut back, 1 base at V and 0 bases at J, with 7 bases in the middle. In nucleotides, the CDR3 is TGTGCCAGCAGCGTATCCCTATTGAACACTGAAGCTTTCTTT. Its translation is CASSVSLLNTEAFF.

This clone was recorded only once. The chain carries TRBV18 and TRBJ2-6; D may be TRBD1 (5 bases). In germline, CDR1 is KGHSH, CDR2 LQKENI. The CDR3 runs 16 residues. V lost 0 bases and J 0 bases, leaving 6 bases between the germline ends. The CDR3: CASSPPDSSGANVLTF. CDR3 DNA: TGTGCCAGCTCACCACCAGACAGCTCTGGGGCCAACGTCCTGACTTTC.

The table lists this clone with a few counts. V usage is TRBV11-2 and J usage is TRBJ1-1; D is unclear. The CDR3 consists of 14 residues. V was shortened by 6 bases and J by 6 bases, with 17 bases between the two germline ends. Germline V gene sequence: CDR1 SGHAT, CDR2 FQNNGV. CDR3 DNA sequence: TGTGCCAGCAGTTTCGGTCTGAGGGCGGCTGAAGCTTTCTTT. It translates to CASSFGLRAAEAFF.

Only a few counts were recorded for this clone. V gene TRBV27 combines with J gene TRBJ2-1, with 10 bases aligning to TRBD1. CDR1 is MNHEY, CDR2 SMNVEV, per germline (reference sequence). Unmatched junction bases numbered 3, after V lost 5 bases and J lost 5 bases. CDR3 size: 14 residues. This CDR3 is CASSGTGVDNEQFF. The CDR3 nucleotides are TGTGCCAGCAGTGGGACAGGGGTGGACAATGAGCAGTTCTTC.

This clone came up once. The chain couples TRBV21-1 to TRBJ1-2; the table's D call, TRBD1, has no DNA check behind it. TRBV21-1 is an annotated pseudogene. The CDR3 is 15 residues long. As DNA, the CDR3 is TGTGCCAGCAGCGGGCGGGACAGGTCTGTTTTTGGCTACACCTTC. Amino acids: CASSGRDRSVFGYTF.

This chain joins TRBV19 and TRBJ1-1, with D hard to call. This CDR3 is built from 14 residues. V was shortened by 6 bases and J by 0 bases, with 11 bases between the two germline ends. Germline V lookup: CDR1 LNHDA, CDR2 SQIVND (reference sequence). CDR3 in amino acids: CASSPLGVNTEAFF. The CDR3 nucleotides read TGTGCCAGTAGCCCTCTAGGTGTGAACACTGAAGCTTTCTTT.

The V call is TRBV25-1, the J call TRBJ2-1; the match to TRBD1 covers 12 bases. Trimming at V came to 1 base and at J to 8 bases, leaving 6 bases not matched to a gene. CDR1 MGHDK and CDR2 SYGVNS come from the germline V gene. The CDR3 contains 16 residues. CDR3: CASSEFGGQGAYEQFF. The CDR3 DNA reads TGTGCCAGCAGTGAATTCGGGGGACAGGGGGCATATGAGCAGTTCTTC.